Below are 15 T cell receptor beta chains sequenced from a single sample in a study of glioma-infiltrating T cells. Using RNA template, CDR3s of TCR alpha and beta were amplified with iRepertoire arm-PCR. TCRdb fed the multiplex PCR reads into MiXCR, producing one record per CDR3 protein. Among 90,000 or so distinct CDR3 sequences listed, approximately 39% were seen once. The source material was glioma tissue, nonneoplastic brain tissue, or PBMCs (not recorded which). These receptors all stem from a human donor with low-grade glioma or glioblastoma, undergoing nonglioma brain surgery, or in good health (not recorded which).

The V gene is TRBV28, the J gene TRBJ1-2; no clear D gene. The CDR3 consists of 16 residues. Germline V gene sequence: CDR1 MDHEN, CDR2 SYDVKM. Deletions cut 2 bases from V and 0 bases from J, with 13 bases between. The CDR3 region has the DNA TGTGCCAGCAGTTTACCCCCACTAGTAGCTAACTATGGCTACACCTTC. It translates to CASSLPPLVANYGYTF.

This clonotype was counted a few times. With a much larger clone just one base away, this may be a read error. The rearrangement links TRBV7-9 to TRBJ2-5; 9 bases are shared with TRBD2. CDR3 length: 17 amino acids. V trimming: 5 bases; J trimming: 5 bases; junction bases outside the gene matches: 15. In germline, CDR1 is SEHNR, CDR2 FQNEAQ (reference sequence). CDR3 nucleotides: TGTGCCAGCAGCCCTCAAGATAGCGGGAGTGCCGCGGAGACCCAGTACTTC. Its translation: CASSPQDSGSAAETQYF. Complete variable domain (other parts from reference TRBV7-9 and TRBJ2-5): DTGVSQNPRHKITKRGQNVTFRCDPISEHNRLYWYRQTLGQGPEFLTYFQNEAQLEKSRLLSDRFSAERPKGSFSTLEIQRTEQGDSAMYLCASSPQDSGSAAETQYFGPGTRLLVL.

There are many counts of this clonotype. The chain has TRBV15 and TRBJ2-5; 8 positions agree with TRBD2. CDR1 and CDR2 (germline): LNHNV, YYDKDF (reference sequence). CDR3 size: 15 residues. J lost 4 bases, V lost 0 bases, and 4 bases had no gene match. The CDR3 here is CATSRDRLAGETQYF. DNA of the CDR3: TGTGCCACCAGCAGAGATCGCCTAGCGGGAGAGACCCAGTACTTC. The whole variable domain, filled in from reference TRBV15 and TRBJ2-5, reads DAMVIQNPRYQVTQFGKPVTLSCSQTLNHNVMYWYQQKSSQAPKLLFHYYDKDFNNEADTPDNFQSRRPNTSFCFLDIRSPGLGDTAMYLCATSRDRLAGETQYFGPGTRLLVL.

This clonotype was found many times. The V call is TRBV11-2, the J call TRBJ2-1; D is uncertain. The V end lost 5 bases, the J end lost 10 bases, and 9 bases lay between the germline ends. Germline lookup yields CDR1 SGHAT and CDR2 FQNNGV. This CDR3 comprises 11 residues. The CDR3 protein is CASSPRQEQFF. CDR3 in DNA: TGTGCCAGCAGCCCTCGACAAGAGCAGTTCTTC. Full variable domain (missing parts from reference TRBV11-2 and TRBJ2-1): EAGVAQSPRYKIIEKRQSVAFWCNPISGHATLYWYQQILGQGPKLLIQFQNNGVVDDSQLPKDRFSAERLKGVDSTLKIQPAKLEDSAVYLCASSPRQEQFFGPGTRLTVL.

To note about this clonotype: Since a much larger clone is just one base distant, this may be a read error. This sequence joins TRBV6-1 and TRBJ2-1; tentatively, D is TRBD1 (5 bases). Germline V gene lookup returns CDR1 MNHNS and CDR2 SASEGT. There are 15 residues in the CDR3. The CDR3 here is CASSLQGTFYNEKFF. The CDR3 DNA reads TGTGCCAGCAGCCTTCAGGGAACCTTCTACAATGAGAAGTTCTTC.

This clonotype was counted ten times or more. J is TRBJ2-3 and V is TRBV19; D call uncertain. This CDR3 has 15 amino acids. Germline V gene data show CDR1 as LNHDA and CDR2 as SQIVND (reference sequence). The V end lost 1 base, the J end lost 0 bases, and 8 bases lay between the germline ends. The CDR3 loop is CASSIALGSTDTQYF. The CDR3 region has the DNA TGTGCCAGTAGTATAGCCCTCGGTAGCACAGATACGCAGTATTTT.

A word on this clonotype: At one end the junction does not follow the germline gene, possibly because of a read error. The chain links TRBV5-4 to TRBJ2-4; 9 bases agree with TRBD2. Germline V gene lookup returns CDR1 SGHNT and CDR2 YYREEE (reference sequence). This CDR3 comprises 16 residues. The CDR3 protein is CASSLEGGGAGNIEYF. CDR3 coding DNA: TGTGCCAGCAGCTTGGAAGGCGGGGGGGCAGGAAACATTGAGTACTTC.

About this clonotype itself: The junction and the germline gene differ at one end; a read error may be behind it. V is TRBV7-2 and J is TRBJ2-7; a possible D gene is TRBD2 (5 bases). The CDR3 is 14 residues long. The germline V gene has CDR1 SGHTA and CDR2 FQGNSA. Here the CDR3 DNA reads TGTGACAGCAGCTTTTCAATCCGAGACTACGAGCGGTACTTC. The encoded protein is CDSSFSIRDYERYF.

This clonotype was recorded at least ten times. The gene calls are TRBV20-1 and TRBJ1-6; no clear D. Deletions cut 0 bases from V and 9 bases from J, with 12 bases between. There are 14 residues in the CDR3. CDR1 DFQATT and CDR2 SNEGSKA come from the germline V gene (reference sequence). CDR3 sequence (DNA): TGCAGTGCTAGAGAACGGCAGGATAGTTCACCCCTCCACTTT. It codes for CSARERQDSSPLHF.

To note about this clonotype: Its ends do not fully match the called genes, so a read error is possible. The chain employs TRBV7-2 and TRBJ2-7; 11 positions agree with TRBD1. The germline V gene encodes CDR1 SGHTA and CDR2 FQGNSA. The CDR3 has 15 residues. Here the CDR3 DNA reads TGTGCCAACAGCTTCCCGGGACAGGGGGAGGACGAGCAGTACTTC. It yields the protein CANSFPGQGEDEQYF.

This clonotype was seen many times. The CDR3 here is CSARPGQVNSPLHF. In DNA, the CDR3 is TGCAGTGCTAGACCGGGACAGGTGAATTCACCCCTCCACTTT. The V call is TRBV20-1, the J call TRBJ1-6, with 8 bases aligning to TRBD1. With V trimmed by 2 bases and J by 7 bases, 4 bases remained unmatched. The CDR3 covers 14 residues. Germline V lookup: CDR1 DFQATT, CDR2 SNEGSKA (reference sequence).

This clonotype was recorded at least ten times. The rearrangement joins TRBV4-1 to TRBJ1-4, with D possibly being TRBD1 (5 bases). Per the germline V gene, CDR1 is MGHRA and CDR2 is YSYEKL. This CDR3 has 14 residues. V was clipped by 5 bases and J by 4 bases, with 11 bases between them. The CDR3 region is CASSKGRDNEKLFF. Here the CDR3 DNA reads TGCGCCAGCAGCAAGGGACGGGATAATGAAAAACTGTTTTTT.

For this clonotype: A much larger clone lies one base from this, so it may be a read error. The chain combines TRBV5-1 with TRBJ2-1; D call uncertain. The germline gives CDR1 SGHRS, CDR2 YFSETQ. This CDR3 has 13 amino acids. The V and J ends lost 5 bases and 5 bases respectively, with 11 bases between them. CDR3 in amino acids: CASRTDRNNEQFF. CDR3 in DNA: TGCGCCAGCAGAACGGACCGAAACAATGAGCAGTTCTTC.

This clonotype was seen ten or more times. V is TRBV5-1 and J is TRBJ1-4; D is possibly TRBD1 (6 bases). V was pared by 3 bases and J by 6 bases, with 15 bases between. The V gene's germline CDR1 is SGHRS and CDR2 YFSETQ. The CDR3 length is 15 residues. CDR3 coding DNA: TGCGCCAGCAGCTCCAACAGGGCGGCTCATGAAAAACTGTTTTTT. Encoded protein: CASSSNRAAHEKLFF. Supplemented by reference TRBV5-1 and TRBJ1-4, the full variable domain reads KAGVTQTPRYLIKTRGQQVTLSCSPISGHRSVSWYQQTPGQGLQFLFEYFSETQRNKGNFPGRFSGRQFSNSRSEMNVSTLELGDSALYLCASSSNRAAHEKLFFGSGTQLSVL.

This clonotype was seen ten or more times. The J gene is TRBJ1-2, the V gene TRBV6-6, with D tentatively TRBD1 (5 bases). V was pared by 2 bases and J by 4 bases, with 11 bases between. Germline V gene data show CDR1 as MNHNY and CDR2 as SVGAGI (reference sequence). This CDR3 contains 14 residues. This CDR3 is CASSYGGTSYGYTF. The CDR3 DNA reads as TGTGCCAGCAGTTACGGCGGGACCAGCTATGGCTACACCTTC.